This note documents a single T cell receptor (beta chain) sequence. This record belongs to a study of blood T cell repertoires in COVID-19. The wider study: Acute-phase and convalescent COVID-19 samples originated in the United States, Italy and Spain. Sources were T cells, B-cell-depleted T cells, or PBMCs; the material itself was cDNA or gDNA.

J was trimmed by 7 bases and V by 3 bases; bases with no gene match: 4. CDR3 length: 14 amino acids. The V gene's germline CDR1 is LGHDT and CDR2 YNNKEL (reference sequence). Per the authors' pipeline: Estimation of nucleated cell counts was performed using reference gene primer amplification. Method: immunoSEQ multiplex PCR; TCRdb's copy keeps in-frame clones and lacks some. That table furnishes V, J and clone size, whereas the DNA furnished D and trimming. The sample lists about 260,000 clones, around 86% seen once, with around 9% in the top ten. Sequenced sample: peripheral blood. This rearrangement joins TRBV3-1 (or the pseudogene TRBV3-2) to TRBJ2-4, with 9 bases fitting TRBD1. The receptor was isolated from a man between 40 and 49 years old with active or convalescent COVID-19. As DNA, the CDR3 is TGTGCCAGCAGCCACGGACAGGGGTCGAACATTCAGTACTTC. Translation: CASSHGQGSNIQYF.